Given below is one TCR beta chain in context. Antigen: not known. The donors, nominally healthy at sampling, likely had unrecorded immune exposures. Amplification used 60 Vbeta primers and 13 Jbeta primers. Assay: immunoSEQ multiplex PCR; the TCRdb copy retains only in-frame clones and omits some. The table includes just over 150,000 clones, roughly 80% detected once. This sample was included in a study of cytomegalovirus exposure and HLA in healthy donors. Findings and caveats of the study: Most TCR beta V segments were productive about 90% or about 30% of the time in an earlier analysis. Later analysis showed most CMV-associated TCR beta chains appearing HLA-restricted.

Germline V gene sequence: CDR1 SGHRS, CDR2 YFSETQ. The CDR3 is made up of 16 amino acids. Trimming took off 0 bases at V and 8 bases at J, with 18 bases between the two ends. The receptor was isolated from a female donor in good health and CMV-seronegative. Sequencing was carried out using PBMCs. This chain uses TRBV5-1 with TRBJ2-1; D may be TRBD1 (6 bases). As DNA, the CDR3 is TGCGCCAGCAGCTTGGTCTTCGCACAGGGCAGCTATGAGCAGTTCTTC. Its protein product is CASSLVFAQGSYEQFF.